This TCR beta chain was recorded in a study of early T cells in non-severe SARS-CoV-2 infection (dated by TCRdb to 2020 to 2023). About the full investigation: TCR sequencing used bulk RNA from unsorted whole blood, so alpha and beta chains could not be paired.

This clonotype was recorded a few times. The antigen this receptor binds is unknown. Within one base of it there is no much larger clone, and no base qualities were kept. Set within a cohort of healthcare workers in London, UK, this nested case-control study involved weekly PCR testing of nasopharyngeal swabs along with blood sampling. Healthcare workers were enrolled in the week of the UK lockdown, from 23 to 31 March 2020, and were followed every week for up to 16 weeks. Libraries were prepared through 5' RACE. Instrument used: NextSeq 500. The TCR library protocol attached unique molecular identifiers to individual cDNA molecules to correct for sequencing error and PCR bias. Sequencing covered both TCR alpha and beta chains, and within each sample the abundances of alpha and beta sequences were tightly co-correlated. On the authors' methods: V gene, J gene and CDR3 annotation of TCR sequences was performed with Decombinator V4. TCRs were defined as expanded if a significant change between any two time points was detected under a Poisson model with p below 0.0001. TCR abundances were normalised to the total number of TCRs sequenced per sample and were expressed as counts per million. MAIT TCRs were defined by TRAV1-2 paired with TRAJ12, TRAJ20 or TRAJ33, and iNKT TCRs by TRAV10 paired with TRAJ18. VDJdb, accessed 1 November 2021, was searched for CMV, EBV and SARS-CoV-2 annotated TCRs, excluding TCRs annotated for multiple antigens. TCRdb's own reprocessing of the public reads used fastp at Q25 and MiXCR and kept productive beta chains. A single entry per CDR3 protein holds the most common genes and DNA from its merged rows. The V and J calls, along with clone size, are taken from TCRdb and not from the paper's own processing. The sample contains around 79,000 distinct CDR3 sequences, 11% of them found a single time. The ten largest clones add up to about 12% of the sample.

Measured from the cysteine to the phenylalanine, the CDR3 is 15 residues long. Only the CDR3 portion is preserved as DNA: 45 bases, with reading frame beginning at the first base. According to the germline V gene, CDR1 reads SGHVS and CDR2 reads FQNEAQ. Trimming accounts for 5 bases at V and 0 bases at J, while the number of junction bases matched to no gene is 6. Broader findings and caveats from the paper: Matching against VDJdb was skewed toward anti-spike CD8 responses, likely underestimated virus-specific expansions, and missed private and CD4 specificities.

Sample: whole blood, taken at baseline. The clonotype comes from an adult who was a healthcare worker with PCR-confirmed SARS-CoV-2 infection or an uninfected control (not recorded which). The chain joins TRBV7-8 to TRBJ2-7; the central 8 bases match TRBD1. The sequence in DNA is TGTGCCAGCAGCCACGGACAGGGCCCCTCCTACGAGCAGTACTTC. Protein translation: CASSHGQGPSYEQYF.